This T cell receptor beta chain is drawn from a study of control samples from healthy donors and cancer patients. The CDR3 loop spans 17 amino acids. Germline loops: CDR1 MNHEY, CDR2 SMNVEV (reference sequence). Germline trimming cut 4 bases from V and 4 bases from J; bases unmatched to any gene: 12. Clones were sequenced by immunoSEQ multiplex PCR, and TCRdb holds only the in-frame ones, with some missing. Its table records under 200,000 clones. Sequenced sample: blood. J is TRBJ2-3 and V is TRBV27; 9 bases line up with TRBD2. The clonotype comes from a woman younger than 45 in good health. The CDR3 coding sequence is TGTGCCAGCAGTTGGGCCCTAGATCTAGCGGGGTCAGATACGCAGTATTTT. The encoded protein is CASSWALDLAGSDTQYF.